This TCR beta chain emerged from a study of cytomegalovirus exposure and HLA in healthy donors. CDR1 and CDR2 from the germline V gene are SEHNR and FQNEAQ (reference sequence). This CDR3 is 14 amino acids long. The trim removed 5 bases at V and 2 bases at J, leaving 3 bases unmatched. Researchers ran the PCR with 60 Vbeta and 13 Jbeta primers. Sequencing used immunoSEQ multiplex PCR; TCRdb keeps in-frame clones, though not all of them. The sample has approximately 73,000 clones; 55% to 75% are singletons. The sequence derives from a man aged 30-40 years in good health and CMV-seropositive. The material sequenced was PBMCs. V and J are TRBV7-9 and TRBJ1-5; 7 positions agree with TRBD1. In DNA, the CDR3 is TGTGCCAGCAGCCCCGACAGGGGCAATCAGCCCCAGCATTTT. Translating gives CASSPDRGNQPQHF.